These 7 T cell receptor beta chains share one sample of origin, sequenced in a study of T-cell reconstitution after alpha-beta-depleted transplantation in children. Unique molecular identifiers were incorporated when the TCRbeta library was constructed. Each CDR3 protein is one row after TCRdb ran MiXCR on the PCR reads. The data show 580,000 or so distinct CDR3 sequences, roughly 24% seen once. This specimen consisted of PBMCs, mostly from graft donor cells, obtained 360 days after TCRalphabeta/CD19-depleted stem cell transplant. These receptors were taken from a boy in the first two years of life who had a stem cell transplant for acute myeloid leukemia, so the T cells may come from the graft donor.

This clonotype has only one observation. V and J are TRBV5-1 and TRBJ2-5, with D possibly TRBD2 on 6 matching bases. Germline loops: CDR1 SGHRS, CDR2 YFSETQ. The germline V and J ends were trimmed by 4 bases and 5 bases, with 18 bases remaining between them. The CDR3 sequence is 15 residues long. In DNA, the CDR3 is TGCGCCAGCAGCGAGCGGGTGGAGACGGGTGAGACCCAGTACTTC. It specifies CASSERVETGETQYF.

This clonotype was observed at least ten times. The chain uses TRBV29-1 and TRBJ2-3; TRBD1 or TRBD2 may be the D gene (5 bases each). The CDR3 contains 14 residues. Deletions cut 3 bases from V and 4 bases from J, with 14 bases between. Germline V lookup: CDR1 SQVTM, CDR2 ANQGSEA. The CDR3 sequence is CSVEVRGLADTQYF. The DNA of the CDR3 is TGCAGCGTTGAGGTCCGGGGCCTCGCAGATACGCAGTATTTT.

This rearrangement joins TRBV15 to TRBJ2-1; tentative D call: TRBD1 (6 bases). CDR3 length: 16 residues. Germline V gene data show CDR1 as LNHNV and CDR2 as YYDKDF (reference sequence). Between the trimmed V and J ends, which lost 5 bases and 0 bases, there was a span of 14 bases. The CDR3 here is CATSGLQGYSYNEQFF. The CDR3 coding sequence is TGTGCCACCAGCGGCCTACAGGGCTACTCCTACAATGAGCAGTTCTTC. The full variable domain, its missing parts supplied by reference TRBV15 and TRBJ2-1, is DAMVIQNPRYQVTQFGKPVTLSCSQTLNHNVMYWYQQKSSQAPKLLFHYYDKDFNNEADTPDNFQSRRPNTSFCFLDIRSPGLGDTAMYLCATSGLQGYSYNEQFFGPGTRLTVL.

This chain uses TRBV15 with TRBJ2-4, with D possibly being TRBD2 (5 bases). The CDR3 has 18 amino acids. Germline lookup yields CDR1 LNHNV and CDR2 YYDKDF (reference sequence). Trimming took 0 bases from V and 6 from J, leaving 21 bases between them. This chain's CDR3 is CATSRDSRLGFGRNIQYF. In DNA form, the CDR3 reads TGTGCCACCAGCAGAGATTCCAGGCTTGGGTTTGGGAGAAACATTCAGTACTTC.

This clonotype was recorded many times. The chain carries TRBV7-9 and TRBJ2-2, with D uncertain. The CDR3 spans 13 residues. CDR1 SEHNR and CDR2 FQNEAQ come from the germline V gene (reference sequence). With 7 bases removed from V and 8 bases from J, the gap between germline ends came to 14 bases. The CDR3 nucleotides read TGTGCCAGCACACCACGGGTTCCGGGGGAGCTGTTTTTT. Protein sequence: CASTPRVPGELFF.

Only a few counts were recorded for this clonotype. The V and J genes are TRBV7-9 and TRBJ2-5; weak D call: TRBD2 (5 bases). Germline-derived CDR1 and CDR2 are SEHNR and FQNEAQ (reference sequence). Trimming stripped 1 base from V and 4 bases from J, with 10 bases between. The CDR3 contains 14 residues. CDR3: CASSLGRRRETQYF. In DNA form, the CDR3 reads TGTGCCAGCAGCTTAGGGAGGCGGCGAGAGACCCAGTACTTC.

This chain links TRBV7-9 with TRBJ2-1; D is ambiguous. The CDR3 totals 12 residues. Trimming pared 2 bases from V and 8 bases from J, leaving 7 bases between. The germline V gene encodes CDR1 SEHNR and CDR2 FQNEAQ (reference sequence). CDR3 in DNA: TGTGCCAGCAGCTTAATTGCGGATGAGCAGTTCTTC. Protein sequence: CASSLIADEQFF. Complete variable domain (other parts from reference TRBV7-9 and TRBJ2-1): DTGVSQNPRHKITKRGQNVTFRCDPISEHNRLYWYRQTLGQGPEFLTYFQNEAQLEKSRLLSDRFSAERPKGSFSTLEIQRTEQGDSAMYLCASSLIADEQFFGPGTRLTVL.